The rows below give T cell receptor beta chains drawn from one sample of a study of CD4 T cells in relation to SARS-CoV-2 and coronaviruses. TCRdb keeps only in-frame clones here, not all; method: immunoSEQ multiplex PCR. The sample holds about 65,000 clones; 87% are singletons and the top ten take 1.6%. The sequenced sample consisted of memory CD4+ T cells from PBMCs. The source is a human donor in good health. The CDR3 runs from the conserved cysteine through the conserved F or W. D genes are given only for firm matches. Part of the rows lack a size; the others show once, few, many or a class for expanded clones.

CDR3nt,CDR3aa,d_gene,j_gene,abundance,v_gene
TGTGCCATCAGTGAGTCTAGGGGGGTCGAGCAGTACTTC,CAISESRGVEQYF,-,TRBJ2-7,-,TRBV10-3
TGTGCCACCAGCAGGGGGACTAGCGGGGGAGCGAACACCGGGGAGCTGTTTTTT,CATSRGTSGGANTGELFF,TRBD2,TRBJ2-2,-,TRBV15
TGTGCCAGTAGTAGCGACAGAGCCTACGAGCAGTACTTC,CASSSDRAYEQYF,-,TRBJ2-7,-,TRBV19
TGCGCCAGCAGCCCGATCTGGGGGGAGCCGCAGAACACTGAAGCTTTCTTT,CASSPIWGEPQNTEAFF,-,TRBJ1-1,-,TRBV4-1
TGTGCCAGCAGTTACTGGACAGGGAGTGAGGGGCACATTCAGTACTTC,CASSYWTGSEGHIQYF,TRBD1,TRBJ2-4,-,TRBV6-6
TGTGCCAGCAGCCGGGACGGGACTGAAGCTTTCTTT,CASSRDGTEAFF,-,TRBJ1-1,-,TRBV5-5
TGTGCCAGCAGCTTAGTAGCGGGCCACCTTCGGGAGACCCAGTACTTC,CASSLVAGHLRETQYF,TRBD2,TRBJ2-5,-,TRBV11-2
TGTGCCAGTATCCCGGGACTAGCGGAACCATCGAACACCGGGGAGCTGTTTTTT,CASIPGLAEPSNTGELFF,TRBD2,TRBJ2-2,-,TRBV19
TGTGCCACCAGTGACTCCCGGACAGGGGGGATCTACGAGCAGTACTTC,CATSDSRTGGIYEQYF,TRBD1,TRBJ2-7,-,TRBV24-1
TGTGCCAGTAGTATTCGCCTAAACCAAGAGACCCAGTACTTC,CASSIRLNQETQYF,-,TRBJ2-5,-,TRBV19
TGTGCCAGCACCCAAACAGGGTCCTATGGCTACACCTTC,CASTQTGSYGYTF,-,TRBJ1-2,-,TRBV12-3/TRBV12-4
TGTGCCAGCAGCTTAACTCAGGCAGGGTGGAATTCACCCCTCCACTTT,CASSLTQAGWNSPLHF,-,TRBJ1-6,-,TRBV7-3
TGTGCCAGCTCACCACCGTACGGGGTTGGGGACAGGGGTCGGCACGAGCAGTACTTC,CASSPPYGVGDRGRHEQYF,TRBD1,TRBJ2-7,once,TRBV18
TGTGCCAGCAGCAGACAGGTCAACACTGAAGCTTTCTTT,CASSRQVNTEAFF,-,TRBJ1-1,-,TRBV5-5
TGTGCCAGTAGCGTGGGTGGCTACTATGGCTACACCTTC,CASSVGGYYGYTF,-,TRBJ1-2,-,TRBV19
TGTGCCAGCTCACCAGACGTAGGAGAGACCCAGTACTTC,CASSPDVGETQYF,-,TRBJ2-5,once,TRBV18
TGTGCCACCAGTGATTTGCAGTGGGACAGGGGGCTCGGGGGCAACGGGGGTTCTTTCTACGAGCAGTACTTC,CATSDLQWDRGLGGNGGSFYEQYF,TRBD1,TRBJ2-7,-,TRBV24-1
TGTGCCAGCAGCCCCCGCGGGGGTGATGAAAAACTGTTTTTT,CASSPRGGDEKLFF,-,TRBJ1-4,-,TRBV5-4
TGTGCCAGCAGCTCGAGGGGGGCAGGAGCCTACGAGCAGTACTTC,CASSSRGAGAYEQYF,-,TRBJ2-7,-,TRBV5-6
TGCGCCAGCAGCCTTGGACAGGGGAATGGCTACACCTTC,CASSLGQGNGYTF,TRBD1,TRBJ1-2,-,TRBV5-1
TGTGCCAGCAGTTTTTGGCGTGCGGCGAGGCCTAATGAAAAACTGTTTTTT,CASSFWRAARPNEKLFF,-,TRBJ1-4,-,TRBV28
TGTGCCAGCAGTTACTCTTCCGGACAGGGGCAGTATTTT,CASSYSSGQGQYF,TRBD1,TRBJ2-3,-,TRBV6-5
TGCGCCAGCAGCTTGGCGAGGACAGGGTGGACGTGGGGCTACACCTTC,CASSLARTGWTWGYTF,TRBD1,TRBJ1-2,-,TRBV5-1
TGTGCCAGCACTGTAGGACTAGGGAACACCGGGGAGCTGTTTTTT,CASTVGLGNTGELFF,TRBD2,TRBJ2-2,-,TRBV2
TGTGCCAGCAGTTATTTAACAGGAGGTCCCGAGCAGTACTTC,CASSYLTGGPEQYF,-,TRBJ2-7,-,TRBV6-6
TGCGCCAGCAGCCCCGGGACTAGCTCCCACAATGAGCAGTTCTTC,CASSPGTSSHNEQFF,TRBD2,TRBJ2-1,-,TRBV5-1
TGTGCCAGCAGCCAACCCCAAATTCAACGGCAGTTCTTC,CASSQPQIQRQFF,-,TRBJ2-1,-,TRBV3-1/TRBV3-2
TGCGCCAGCAGCCGGACAGGCTCGAACACTGAAGCTTTCTTT,CASSRTGSNTEAFF,TRBD1,TRBJ1-1,few,TRBV5-1
TGTGCCAGCAGCGAACCGGGGCAGCCCCAGCATTTT,CASSEPGQPQHF,-,TRBJ1-5,once,TRBV28